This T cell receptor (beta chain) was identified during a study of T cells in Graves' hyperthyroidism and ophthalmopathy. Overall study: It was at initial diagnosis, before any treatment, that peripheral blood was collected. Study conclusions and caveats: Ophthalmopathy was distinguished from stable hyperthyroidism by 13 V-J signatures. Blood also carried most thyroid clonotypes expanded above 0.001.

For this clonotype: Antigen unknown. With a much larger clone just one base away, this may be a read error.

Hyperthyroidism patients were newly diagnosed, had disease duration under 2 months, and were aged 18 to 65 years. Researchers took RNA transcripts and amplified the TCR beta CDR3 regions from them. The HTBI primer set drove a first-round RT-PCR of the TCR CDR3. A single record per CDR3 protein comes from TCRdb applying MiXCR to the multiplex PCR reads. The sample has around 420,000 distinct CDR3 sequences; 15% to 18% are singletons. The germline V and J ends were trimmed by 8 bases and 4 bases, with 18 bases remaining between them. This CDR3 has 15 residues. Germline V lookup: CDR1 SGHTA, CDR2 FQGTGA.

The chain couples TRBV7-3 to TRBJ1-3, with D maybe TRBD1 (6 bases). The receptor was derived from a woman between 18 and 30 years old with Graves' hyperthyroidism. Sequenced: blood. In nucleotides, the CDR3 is TGTGCCAGCGGACGCTTAGGGGGAGCCGGAAACACCATATATTTT. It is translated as CASGRLGGAGNTIYF.